This TCR beta chain was obtained from a study of blood T cell repertoires in COVID-19. Study in general: Specimens from acute and convalescent COVID-19 originated in the United States, Italy and Spain.

A few counts support this clone. As handled by the study authors: From reference gene primer amplification, estimates of nucleated cell counts were derived. Produced via immunoSEQ multiplex PCR; TCRdb's table is partial and in-frame only. The V and J calls and clone size come from that table; D and trimming were worked out from the DNA. In the table there are under 200,000 clones, about 88% of which are singletons. The TCR originated in an elderly woman with acute or convalescent COVID-19. Input material: peripheral blood.

The CDR3 is CASSLVNRENTEAFF. In DNA form, the CDR3 reads TGTGCCAGCAGCTTGGTCAACAGAGAGAACACTGAAGCTTTCTTT. The chain joins TRBV5-6 to TRBJ1-1; D remains ambiguous. The CDR3 has 15 amino acids. Trimming stripped 0 bases from V and 1 base from J, with 10 bases between. Germline loops: CDR1 SGHDT, CDR2 YYEEEE.